This T cell receptor (beta chain) was recovered during a study of early T cells in non-severe SARS-CoV-2 infection. Study-level background: Investigators sequenced bulk RNA drawn from unsorted whole blood, and chains remained unpaired.

At least ten counts were recorded for this clonotype. Its antigen is undetermined. Unique molecular identifiers were affixed to single, distinct cDNA molecules. TCRdb independently ran MiXCR on the 5' RACE reads; one entry per CDR3 protein. Seen here are roughly 30,000 distinct CDR3 sequences, about 5.7% observed once, and the top ten hold roughly 5.5%. Study outcomes and limitations: A preference for anti-spike CD8 responses marked VDJdb matching, which missed private and CD4 specificities.

This sequence originates from an adult who was a healthcare worker with PCR-confirmed SARS-CoV-2 infection or an uninfected control (not recorded which). Sequenced: whole blood.

DNA for the CDR3: TGTGCACCGTCAGGGGGATCCTACAATGAGCAGTTCTTC. As protein: CAPSGGSYNEQFF. The chain joins TRBV7-6 to TRBJ2-1; 7 positions agree with TRBD1. Germline loops: CDR1 SGHVS, CDR2 FNYEAQ. This CDR3 is built from 13 residues.